A selection of T cell receptor beta chains follows, all from one sample in a study of shared clonotypes between healthy human individuals. Profiling relied on immunoSEQ multiplex PCR, and the TCRdb table lists in-frame clones only, not all of them. The sample records approximately 980,000 clones, about three quarters being singletons. Sequencing was done on a sample of memory CD4+ T cells sorted from blood. The origin of the receptors is a man aged 18 to 29 in good health. Each CDR3 is given with its conserved first and last residue. Each record gives: V gene, D gene, clone size, J gene, CDR3 protein, CDR3 DNA. D genes are given only for firm matches. The size of a clone is reported for some rows only, either as once, few or many, or as a class for expanded clones.

V: TRBV7-2
D: TRBD2
size: -
J: TRBJ2-7
CDR3: CASRRTSGDYEQYF
DNA: TGTGCCAGCAGACGGACTAGTGGGGACTACGAGCAGTACTTC

V: TRBV7-8
D: -
size: -
J: TRBJ1-2
CDR3: CASSLATGGGYGYTF
DNA: TGTGCCAGCAGCTTAGCGACAGGAGGGGGGTATGGCTACACCTTC

V: TRBV5-1
D: -
size: -
J: TRBJ2-1
CDR3: CASSLGTREDNEQFF
DNA: TGCGCCAGCAGCCTAGGGACTCGAGAGGACAATGAGCAGTTCTTC

V: TRBV5-1
D: TRBD1
size: -
J: TRBJ1-5
CDR3: CASSLGLGGGGNQPQHF
DNA: TGCGCCAGCAGCTTGGGCTTGGGAGGGGGCGGCAATCAGCCCCAGCATTTT

V: TRBV30
D: -
size: many
J: TRBJ1-5
CDR3: CAWSVGSGQPQHF
DNA: TGTGCCTGGAGTGTAGGTTCGGGGCAGCCCCAGCATTTT

V: TRBV6-5
D: -
size: -
J: TRBJ2-1
CDR3: CASTNPAAREQFF
DNA: TGTGCCAGCACAAACCCAGCCGCAAGGGAGCAGTTCTTC

V: TRBV12-5
D: -
size: -
J: TRBJ1-1
CDR3: CASGLEGGTEAFF
DNA: TGTGCTAGTGGTTTGGAAGGGGGCACTGAAGCTTTCTTT

V: TRBV19
D: -
size: -
J: TRBJ2-7
CDR3: CASSTRTFYEQYF
DNA: TGTGCCAGTAGCACCCGGACTTTCTACGAGCAGTACTTC

V: TRBV19
D: -
size: few
J: TRBJ1-5
CDR3: CASSNQGSGQPQHF
DNA: TGTGCCAGTAGTAATCAGGGCTCGGGGCAGCCCCAGCATTTT

V: TRBV11-2
D: -
size: -
J: TRBJ2-1
CDR3: CASSPGYEQFF
DNA: TGTGCCAGCAGCCCAGGGTACGAGCAGTTCTTC

V: TRBV30
D: -
size: -
J: TRBJ1-3
CDR3: CAWSVGTGNTIYF
DNA: TGTGCCTGGAGTGTGGGGACTGGAAACACCATATATTTT

V: TRBV30
D: -
size: -
J: TRBJ2-3
CDR3: CAWSVPGSGTDTQYF
DNA: TGTGCCTGGAGTGTACCGGGGTCTGGCACAGATACGCAGTATTTT

V: TRBV27
D: -
size: -
J: TRBJ2-1
CDR3: CASSSDKSNELFF
DNA: TGTGCCAGCAGTTCCGACAAGTCCAATGAACTGTTCTTC

V: TRBV10-1
D: -
size: -
J: TRBJ2-5
CDR3: CASSETTGTPQYF
DNA: TGCGCCAGCAGTGAGACTACAGGGACCCCCCAGTACTTC

V: TRBV28
D: -
size: few
J: TRBJ2-2
CDR3: CASSLTGKGGELFF
DNA: TGTGCCAGCAGTTTAACAGGGAAGGGCGGGGAGCTGTTTTTT

V: TRBV15
D: -
size: -
J: TRBJ2-2
CDR3: CATERGGENTGELFF
DNA: TGTGCCACCGAGAGGGGCGGGGAGAACACCGGGGAGCTGTTTTTT

V: TRBV5-1
D: -
size: few
J: TRBJ2-7
CDR3: CASSLVNGGHYEQYF
DNA: TGCGCCAGCAGCTTGGTAAACGGCGGACACTACGAGCAGTACTTC

V: TRBV5-6
D: -
size: -
J: TRBJ1-6
CDR3: CASSLGRGGYSPLHF
DNA: TGTGCCAGCAGCTTGGGCAGGGGCGGATATTCACCCCTCCACTTT

V: TRBV30
D: -
size: few
J: TRBJ2-3
CDR3: CAWSKGQASTDTQYF
DNA: TGTGCCTGGAGTAAGGGTCAGGCGAGCACAGATACGCAGTATTTT

V: TRBV25-1
D: TRBD1
size: once
J: TRBJ1-1
CDR3: CASSAWTGQNTEAFF
DNA: TGTGCCAGCAGTGCCTGGACAGGCCAGAACACTGAAGCTTTCTTT

V: TRBV10-3
D: TRBD2
size: -
J: TRBJ2-3
CDR3: CATRTSGTTDTQYF
DNA: TGTGCCACAAGGACTAGCGGGACGACAGATACGCAGTATTTT

V: TRBV10-2
D: -
size: -
J: TRBJ1-6
CDR3: CATQTRVPNSPLHF
DNA: TGCGCCACCCAAACTCGGGTCCCTAATTCACCCCTCCACTTT

V: TRBV5-6
D: -
size: -
J: TRBJ2-1
CDR3: CASSLRLASNEQFF
DNA: TGTGCCAGCAGCTTGAGGCTAGCGAGCAATGAGCAGTTCTTC

V: TRBV30
D: -
size: -
J: TRBJ2-5
CDR3: CAWSVSGTQYF
DNA: TGTGCCTGGAGTGTGAGCGGGACCCAGTACTTC

V: TRBV19
D: TRBD2
size: -
J: TRBJ2-1
CDR3: CASSIELAGEQFF
DNA: TGTGCCAGTAGTATCGAACTAGCGGGAGAGCAGTTCTTC

V: TRBV7-2
D: -
size: -
J: TRBJ2-2
CDR3: CASSLDTGVTGELFF
DNA: TGTGCCAGCAGCTTAGATACGGGAGTCACCGGGGAGCTGTTTTTT

V: TRBV27
D: TRBD1
size: once
J: TRBJ1-6
CDR3: CASSPTGARSNSPLHF
DNA: TGTGCCAGCAGCCCCACAGGGGCCCGTTCCAATTCACCCCTCCACTTT

V: TRBV7-2
D: -
size: -
J: TRBJ1-1
CDR3: CASSFRVNTEAFF
DNA: TGTGCCAGCAGCTTTAGAGTGAACACTGAAGCTTTCTTT

V: TRBV7-9
D: -
size: -
J: TRBJ2-7
CDR3: CASSFSGAHEQYF
DNA: TGTGCCAGCAGCTTTTCGGGGGCCCACGAGCAGTACTTC

V: TRBV25-1
D: -
size: few
J: TRBJ2-3
CDR3: CASSDRGRPADTQYF
DNA: TGTGCCAGCAGTGATAGGGGCCGCCCCGCAGATACGCAGTATTTT

V: TRBV9
D: TRBD2
size: -
J: TRBJ2-3
CDR3: CASSKREGLTDTQYF
DNA: TGTGCCAGCAGCAAGCGGGAGGGCCTGACAGATACGCAGTATTTT

V: TRBV6-6
D: -
size: -
J: TRBJ2-7
CDR3: CASSYEGRTYEQYF
DNA: TGTGCCAGCAGTTACGAGGGACGGACCTACGAGCAGTACTTC

V: TRBV5-4
D: -
size: -
J: TRBJ2-6
CDR3: CASSTLHLSGANVLTF
DNA: TGTGCCAGCAGCACCCTACACCTCTCTGGGGCCAACGTCCTGACTTTC

V: TRBV6-1
D: -
size: -
J: TRBJ2-7
CDR3: CASSGGPLGAYEQYF
DNA: TGTGCCAGCAGTGGGGGGCCTTTGGGGGCCTACGAGCAGTACTTC

V: TRBV5-4
D: TRBD2
size: -
J: TRBJ2-5
CDR3: CASSPRTSGFQETQYF
DNA: TGTGCCAGCAGCCCAAGGACTAGCGGGTTTCAAGAGACCCAGTACTTC